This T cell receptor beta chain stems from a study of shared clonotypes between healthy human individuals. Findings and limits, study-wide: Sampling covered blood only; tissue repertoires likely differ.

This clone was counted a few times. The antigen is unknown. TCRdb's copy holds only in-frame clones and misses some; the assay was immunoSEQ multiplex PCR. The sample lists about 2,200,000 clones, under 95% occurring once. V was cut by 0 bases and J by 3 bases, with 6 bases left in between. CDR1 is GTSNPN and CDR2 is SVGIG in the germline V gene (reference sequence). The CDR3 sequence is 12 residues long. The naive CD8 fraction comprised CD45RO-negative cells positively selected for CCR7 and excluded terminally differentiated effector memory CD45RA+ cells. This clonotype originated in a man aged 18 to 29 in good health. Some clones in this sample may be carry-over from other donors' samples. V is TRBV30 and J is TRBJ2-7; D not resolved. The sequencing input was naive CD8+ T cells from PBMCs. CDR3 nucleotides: TGTGCCTGGAGTGTCGGGTACTACGAGCAGTACTTC. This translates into CAWSVGYYEQYF.